Only a few counts were recorded for the clone carrying this T cell receptor (beta chain). Antigen unknown. The germline V and J ends were trimmed by 6 bases and 10 bases, with 18 bases remaining between them. The CDR3 spans 13 residues. From germline, CDR1 is DFQATT and CDR2 SNEGSKA (reference sequence). This entry is derived from a study of T-cell memory formation after mild COVID-19. TCRdb re-analysed the 5' RACE reads in MiXCR, keeping a single row per CDR3 protein. Of about 340,000 distinct CDR3 sequences listed, over 10% are singletons. General study points: Mainly in CM and EM were contracting CD4+ clones; CD8+ were in EMRA.

This receptor was taken from a man aged 18 to 29 who had mild COVID-19 (a few samples of this study predate the infection). Cell type and time point are not known. This chain connects TRBV20-1 to TRBJ1-4, with no clear D. Material: PBMCs or a T cell subset sorted from them (not recorded which). CDR3 sequence (DNA): TGCAGTGCCACAGTAGGGAGTCTCGCAAAACTGTTTTTT. This translates into CSATVGSLAKLFF.